This TCR beta chain was recovered during a study of blood T cell repertoires in COVID-19. As for the study in general: From the United States, Italy and Spain came samples of acute and convalescent COVID-19.

Assay: immunoSEQ multiplex PCR; the TCRdb copy retains only in-frame clones and omits some. The data hold about 130,000 clones, with about 88% observed a single time. Germline loops: CDR1 MNHEY, CDR2 SVGEGT. The CDR3 length is 14 residues. Trimming stripped 0 bases from V and 4 bases from J, with 7 bases between. The TCR originated in a woman older than 75 with acute or convalescent COVID-19. The sample was peripheral blood. This sequence joins TRBV6-2 or TRBV6-3 and TRBJ1-5, with a weak D call TRBD1 (6 bases). The CDR3 DNA is TGTGCCAGCAGTTACTCACAGGGAAATCAGCCCCAGCATTTT. It specifies CASSYSQGNQPQHF.